The rows below give T cell receptor beta chains drawn from one sample of a study of response to subunit inactivated influenza vaccine. From the RT-PCR reads, TCRdb called clonotypes with MiXCR, one entry per CDR3 protein. The sample has more than 600,000 distinct CDR3 sequences, under 20% seen once. The sequenced sample was PBMCs from blood, obtained around 5 days after vaccination. Source of these receptors: a man aged 50 to 59 who received an inactivated influenza vaccine. CDR3s include the opening cysteine and the closing phenylalanine or tryptophan. A D gene is named only where the DNA matches it firmly. Rows give clone size only sometimes, using once, few, many, or a class for an expanded clone.

>14|.|TRBV10-3|.|TRBJ2-7
CAISDGRGSYEQYF
TGTGCCATCAGTGATGGTAGGGGGAGTTACGAGCAGTACTTC
>13|.|TRBV20-1|.|TRBJ2-2
CSAGDPGTGELFF
TGCAGTGCTGGAGATCCAGGGACCGGGGAGCTGTTTTTT
>13|.|TRBV6-2/TRBV6-3|.|TRBJ2-1
CASSYSLAGIEVF
TGTGCCAGCAGTTACTCGTTAGCCGGGATTGAGGTCTTC
>16|.|TRBV6-2/TRBV6-3|.|TRBJ2-2
CASSYSRATPYTGELF
TGTGCCAGCAGTTACTCGCGGGCCACACCCTACACCGGGGAGCTGTTT
>15|few|TRBV20-1|.|TRBJ2-1
CSATNRERSYNEQFF
TGCAGTGCAACTAACAGGGAGAGATCCTACAATGAGCAGTTCTTC
>15|.|TRBV14|.|TRBJ1-2
CASSRLPGAGYGYTF
TGTGCCAGCAGCCGCCTTCCGGGGGCAGGATATGGCTACACCTTC
>16|.|TRBV7-2|.|TRBJ2-7
CASSLTRAIRPGEQYF
TGTGCCAGCAGCTTAACCCGGGCCATAAGGCCGGGCGAGCAGTACTTC
>15|.|TRBV24-1|TRBD1|TRBJ2-3
CATSDPRQGDTTQYF
TGTGCCACCAGTGATCCCCGACAGGGGGATACAACGCAGTATTTT
>16|.|TRBV10-3|.|TRBJ2-3
CAISILAAPSTDTQYF
TGTGCCATCAGCATTCTAGCCGCACCTAGCACAGATACGCAGTATTTT
>12|.|TRBV20-1|.|TRBJ1-2
CSAYSTVYGYTF
TGCAGTGCTTACTCCACAGTCTATGGCTACACCTTC
>17|.|TRBV10-3|.|TRBJ2-3
CAISDSGTLRWIDTQYF
TGTGCCATCAGTGATTCCGGGACTCTGAGATGGATAGATACGCAGTATTTT
>14|many|TRBV19|.|TRBJ1-1
CASQSGEVNTEAFF
TGTGCCAGTCAATCTGGGGAGGTGAACACTGAAGCTTTCTTT
>12|.|TRBV6-4|.|TRBJ2-1
CARAGIYNEQFF
TGTGCCAGGGCGGGAATATACAATGAGCAGTTCTTC
>15|.|TRBV5-1|.|TRBJ2-2
CASSLGGQATGELFF
TGCGCCAGCAGCTTGGGTGGCCAGGCCACCGGGGAGCTGTTTTTT
>14|.|TRBV7-2|TRBD2|TRBJ2-7
CASRKGGASYEQYF
TGTGCCAGCAGAAAGGGAGGGGCTTCCTACGAGCAGTACTTC
>16|few|TRBV4-3|TRBD1|TRBJ2-3
CASSQEQGLRTDTQYF
TGCGCCAGCAGCCAAGAACAGGGGTTACGCACAGATACGCAGTATTTT
>13|few|TRBV20-1|.|TRBJ1-1
CSTGRGVNTEAFF
TGCAGTACGGGACGGGGTGTGAACACTGAAGCTTTCTTT
>14|many|TRBV12-3/TRBV12-4|.|TRBJ2-5
CASSSLGGYETQYF
TGTGCCAGCAGTTCCTTGGGGGGATACGAGACCCAGTACTTC
>15|.|TRBV9|TRBD2|TRBJ2-1
CASGVDGLAGVEQFF
TGTGCCAGCGGCGTGGATGGACTAGCGGGAGTTGAGCAGTTCTTC
>15|few|TRBV10-2|TRBD1|TRBJ2-3
CASRQGPYNTDTQYF
TGCGCCAGCAGACAGGGGCCCTACAACACAGATACGCAGTATTTT
>16|.|TRBV25-1|TRBD2|TRBJ2-7
CASSERSLAGVGEQYF
TGTGCCAGCAGTGAAAGATCGCTAGCGGGAGTTGGGGAGCAGTACTTC
>17|many|TRBV4-3|.|TRBJ2-6
CASSQDLRGSGANVLTF
TGCGCCAGCAGCCAAGATTTGAGGGGGTCCGGGGCCAACGTCCTGACTTTC
>15|.|TRBV14|TRBD1|TRBJ2-7
CASSQRDRTGRKQYF
TGTGCCAGCAGCCAGAGGGACAGGACCGGCCGTAAGCAGTACTTC
>14|few|TRBV4-3|.|TRBJ2-7
CASSQDKEIRRRHF
TGCGCCAGCAGCCAAGATAAAGAGATCCGGCGGCGGCACTTC
>12|few|TRBV30|.|TRBJ2-2
CAWFLATGELFF
TGTGCCTGGTTCCTTGCCACCGGGGAGCTGTTTTTT
>15|.|TRBV25-1|TRBD1|TRBJ2-1
CASSESRQGSGEQFF
TGTGCCAGCAGTGAATCCAGACAGGGGTCCGGTGAGCAGTTCTTC
>19|.|TRBV11-1|TRBD2|TRBJ2-2
CASSLILAGPFLNTGELFF
TGTGCCAGCAGCTTAATTCTAGCGGGCCCCTTTTTGAACACCGGGGAGCTGTTTTTT
>13|.|TRBV20-1|.|TRBJ2-2
CSASRSNTGELFF
TGCAGTGCTAGCCGTTCGAACACCGGGGAGCTGTTTTTT
>13|many|TRBV7-2|.|TRBJ2-1
CASSLGTEYEQFF
TGTGCCAGCAGCTTAGGTACCGAATACGAGCAGTTCTTC
>19|.|TRBV4-3|.|TRBJ2-1
CASSQAQGWDEFRYNEQFF
TGCGCCAGCAGCCAAGCGCAGGGGTGGGATGAATTCAGGTACAATGAGCAGTTCTTC
>14|few|TRBV20-1|TRBD2|TRBJ2-2
CSARGGGRTGELFF
TGCAGTGCTAGGGGCGGGGGTCGAACCGGGGAGCTGTTTTTT
>16|few|TRBV5-1|.|TRBJ2-1
CASSLALGSGNTEQFF
TGCGCCAGCAGCCTGGCCTTGGGGTCCGGGAACACTGAGCAGTTCTTC
>10|few|TRBV20-1|.|TRBJ2-7
CSARRVEQYF
TGCAGTGCTAGGCGGGTCGAGCAGTACTTC
>14|few|TRBV20-1|TRBD2|TRBJ2-2
CSARTSVGAGELFF
TGCAGTGCTAGAACTAGCGTAGGGGCCGGGGAGCTGTTTTTT
>14|many|TRBV7-9|.|TRBJ2-7
CASSLFQGPGEQYF
TGTGCCAGCAGCTTGTTCCAGGGGCCTGGAGAGCAGTACTTC
>16|many|TRBV5-1|.|TRBJ2-3
CASSIETGGVADTQYF
TGCGCCAGCAGCATCGAAACCGGAGGGGTTGCGGATACGCAGTATTTT
>14|few|TRBV7-2|.|TRBJ2-2
CASTSGRNTGELFF
TGTGCCAGCACCTCTGGGAGGAACACCGGGGAGCTGTTTTTT